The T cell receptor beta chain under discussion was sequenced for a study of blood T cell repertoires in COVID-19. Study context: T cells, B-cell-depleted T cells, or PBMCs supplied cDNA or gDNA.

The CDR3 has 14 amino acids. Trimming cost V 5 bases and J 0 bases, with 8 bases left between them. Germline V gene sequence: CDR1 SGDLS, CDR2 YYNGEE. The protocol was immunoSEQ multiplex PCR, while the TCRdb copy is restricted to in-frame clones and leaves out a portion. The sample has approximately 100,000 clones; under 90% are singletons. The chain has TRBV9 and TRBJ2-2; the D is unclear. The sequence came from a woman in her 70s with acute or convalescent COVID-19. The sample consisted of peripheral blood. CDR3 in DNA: TGTGCCAGCAGACCCCGGGCGAACACCGGGGAGCTGTTTTTT. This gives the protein CASRPRANTGELFF.